The clone carrying this TCR beta chain has only a few counts. The antigen remains unidentified. The sequenced template was cDNA made from the entire isolated RNA. Assay: immunoSEQ multiplex PCR; the TCRdb copy retains only in-frame clones and omits some. The sample has 100,000 to 150,000 clones; around 8.8% are singletons. The sample comes from a study of beta chain features in type 1 diabetes. Study-level information: Comparable age, gender and cell yields were observed in patients relative to healthy donors.

Cell sorting via CD45RO/CCR7/CD25/CD127/CD95/CD27 was performed to obtain CD4+ naive, central memory, regulatory and stem cell-like memory cells. Germline lookup yields CDR1 GTSNPN and CDR2 SVGIG (reference sequence). V lost 4 bases and J 0 bases, leaving 8 bases between the germline ends. The CDR3 length is 13 residues. Study-wide points: Type 1 diabetes patients had moderately but significantly shorter TCRB CDR3s in all four CD4+ subsets. The influence of HLA type on TCRB rearrangement stayed undetermined. High TCR expression in some cells could lead to their over-representation in cDNA sequencing.

The J gene is TRBJ2-3, the V gene TRBV30; a possible D gene is TRBD2 (6 bases). Sequencing was done on a sample of central memory CD4+ T cells from blood. The origin of this receptor is a man aged 25-45 years with type 1 diabetes. In DNA, the CDR3 is TGTGCCTGGACAGGGACTAGCACAGATACGCAGTATTTT. As protein: CAWTGTSTDTQYF.